One sample yielded the 29 T cell receptor beta chains listed below, sequenced in a study of shared clonotypes between healthy human individuals. Assay used: immunoSEQ multiplex PCR; TCRdb lists only in-frame clones, some missing. The sample has around 640,000 clones, 95% to 96% seen once. The naive CD8 subset, CD45RO-negative cells positively selected for CCR7, excluded terminally differentiated effector memory CD45RA+ cells. Source material: naive CD8+ T cells sorted from blood. Receptors were obtained from a woman aged 30 to 39 in good health.

The gene calls are TRBV29-1 and TRBJ1-1, with 8 bases that match TRBD1. The V gene's germline CDR1 is SQVTM and CDR2 ANQGSEA. The CDR3 is 13 amino acids. With 8 bases clipped from V and 4 bases from J, the junction kept 9 bases outside the gene matches. The CDR3 loop is CSTTHRGSTEAFF. CDR3 DNA sequence: TGCAGCACGACCCACAGGGGGAGCACTGAAGCTTTCTTT.

V gene TRBV27 combines with J gene TRBJ2-7, with a possible D match to TRBD1 (5 bases). The CDR3 has 17 residues. V lost 0 bases, J lost 1 base, and 16 bases lay in between. Germline V gene lookup returns CDR1 MNHEY and CDR2 SMNVEV (reference sequence). The CDR3 here is CASSLSKGLESSYEQYF. The CDR3 DNA follows: TGTGCCAGCAGTTTATCGAAGGGGTTGGAATCGTCCTACGAGCAGTACTTC.

The chain combines TRBV9 with TRBJ1-5, with D perhaps matching TRBD1 (6 bases). The CDR3 is 15 residues long. CDR1 and CDR2 (germline): SGDLS, YYNGEE. Trimming stripped 4 bases from V and 8 bases from J, with 19 bases between. The CDR3 DNA reads as TGTGCCAGCAGCCTCGGAGGGACACAAGACGAGCCCCAGCATTTT. Amino acid sequence: CASSLGGTQDEPQHF. Full variable domain (outside the CDR3, taken from reference TRBV9 and TRBJ1-5): DSGVTQTPKHLITATGQRVTLRCSPRSGDLSVYWYQQSLDQGLQFLIQYYNGEERAKGNILERFSAQQFPDLHSELNLSSLELGDSALYFCASSLGGTQDEPQHFGDGTRLSIL.

The chain couples TRBV27 to TRBJ2-3, with 9 bases identical to TRBD2. The CDR3 is 15 amino acids. CDR1 and CDR2 (germline): MNHEY, SMNVEV (reference sequence). With 5 bases clipped from V and 5 bases from J, the junction kept 8 bases outside the gene matches. In DNA form, the CDR3 reads TGTGCCAGCAGTGTAGCGGGAGTTGAGGGAGATACGCAGTATTTT. Amino acids: CASSVAGVEGDTQYF.

V is TRBV7-6 and J is TRBJ2-7; 7 bases map to TRBD2. This CDR3 contains 16 residues. Germline V CDR1 and CDR2: SGHVS, FNYEAQ. Trimming cost V 0 bases and J 6 bases; bases outside gene matches: 11. The CDR3 DNA reads as TGTGCCAGCAGCTTAGCCATCGGACTAGGCCTCGGCGAGCAGTACTTC. Protein product: CASSLAIGLGLGEQYF.

This chain uses TRBV27 with TRBJ1-2; D gene unclear. Trimming shortened V by 6 bases and J by 1 base, and 21 bases separated the two germline ends. Germline lookup yields CDR1 MNHEY and CDR2 SMNVEV (reference sequence). CDR3 size: 17 residues. CDR3 loop: CASSPAATVLLNYGYTF. CDR3 DNA: TGTGCCAGCAGCCCCGCAGCAACCGTACTTCTTAACTATGGCTACACCTTC.

The rearrangement uses TRBV19 and TRBJ2-7, with a weak D call TRBD1 (6 bases). The CDR3 extends over 16 amino acids. CDR1 LNHDA and CDR2 SQIVND come from the germline V gene (reference sequence). Trimming took off 2 bases at V and 2 bases at J, with 16 bases between the two ends. The CDR3 region has the DNA TGTGCCAGTAGTATACAATGGACAGCTATACCCTACGAGCAGTACTTC. This gives the protein CASSIQWTAIPYEQYF.

The chain carries TRBV25-1 and TRBJ2-7; D perhaps matches TRBD2 (6 bases). Germline CDR1 MGHDK, CDR2 SYGVNS. V lost 4 bases to trimming and J lost 0 bases, with 7 bases between them. The CDR3 runs 13 residues. The CDR3 here is CASSGDFSYEQYF. The CDR3 region has the DNA TGTGCCAGCAGTGGGGACTTCTCCTACGAGCAGTACTTC.

The chain couples TRBV9 to TRBJ2-7, with D possibly matching TRBD1 (6 bases). The V and J ends lost 3 bases and 3 bases respectively, with 13 bases between them. Germline V gene sequence: CDR1 SGDLS, CDR2 YYNGEE. The CDR3 is 14 residues long. The CDR3 loop is CASSGGQSFYEQYF. In DNA form, the CDR3 reads TGTGCCAGCAGCGGAGGACAGAGCTTCTACGAGCAGTACTTC. The full variable domain, completed using reference TRBV9 and TRBJ2-7, is DSGVTQTPKHLITATGQRVTLRCSPRSGDLSVYWYQQSLDQGLQFLIQYYNGEERAKGNILERFSAQQFPDLHSELNLSSLELGDSALYFCASSGGQSFYEQYFGPGTRLTVT.

The genes are TRBV11-3 and TRBJ2-1; D not certain. Per germline, CDR1 SGHNT and CDR2 YENEEA. CDR3 length: 15 residues. Trimming took 0 bases from V and 8 from J, leaving 14 bases between them. CDR3 sequence: CASSLEGGYQDEQFF. In nucleotides, the CDR3 is TGTGCCAGCAGCTTAGAGGGTGGGTATCAAGATGAGCAGTTCTTC.

V gene TRBV5-8 combines with J gene TRBJ2-2, with TRBD2 matching 9 bases. This CDR3 comprises 17 residues. The J segment lost 3 bases and the V segment lost 4 bases, leaving 10 bases of the junction unmatched. Per the germline V gene, CDR1 is SGHTS and CDR2 is YDEGEE. CDR3 nucleotides: TGTGCCAGCAGCCCCTCCCTGGCGGGAGGGGACACCGGGGAGCTGTTTTTT. It yields the protein CASSPSLAGGDTGELFF.

The rearrangement links TRBV9 to TRBJ2-1, with D tentatively TRBD2 (7 bases). The germline V gene has CDR1 SGDLS and CDR2 YYNGEE. This CDR3 region has 14 residues. Trimming stripped 6 bases from V and 9 bases from J, with 19 bases between. The CDR3 loop is CASTGGRHSVEQFF. The CDR3 DNA is TGTGCCAGCACGGGGGGCCGACACAGCGTTGAGCAGTTCTTC.

V gene TRBV6-1 combines with J gene TRBJ1-1, with 8 positions matching TRBD1. Germline loops: CDR1 MNHNS, CDR2 SASEGT. CDR3 length equals 18 residues. V shed 1 base, J shed 0 bases, and the junction held 10 bases outside the gene matches. CDR3 loop: CASSEELIGTGLNTEAFF. DNA for the CDR3: TGTGCCAGCAGTGAAGAACTAATAGGGACAGGCCTGAACACTGAAGCTTTCTTT.

The chain is built from TRBV30 and TRBJ1-1; 8 bases are shared with TRBD1. Germline values: CDR1 GTSNPN, CDR2 SVGIG (reference sequence). This CDR3 comprises 13 residues. Trimming took 5 bases from V and 8 from J; bases not matched to a gene: 10. The CDR3 sequence: CAWGQGPPSEAFF. The DNA of the CDR3 is TGTGCCTGGGGACAGGGCCCCCCCTCCGAAGCTTTCTTT.

V and J are TRBV27 and TRBJ2-2, with 9 nucleotides matching TRBD2. The CDR3 has 15 amino acids. V was clipped by 3 bases and J by 6 bases; unmatched bases: 5. From germline, CDR1 is MNHEY and CDR2 SMNVEV (reference sequence). The CDR3 reads CASSLGLAGAGELFF. Written as DNA, the CDR3 is TGTGCCAGCAGTTTGGGCTTAGCGGGGGCCGGGGAGCTGTTTTTT.

This chain uses TRBV7-8 with TRBJ2-7; D might be TRBD1 (6 bases). Trimming left V 5 bases short and J 5 bases short, with 19 bases between. This CDR3 comprises 15 residues. Germline values: CDR1 SGHVS, CDR2 FQNEAQ. The CDR3 DNA follows: TGTGCCAGCAGCCAACACAGGGCTTTAGGAGACGAGCAGTACTTC. As protein: CASSQHRALGDEQYF.

The chain's CDR3 is CASSYYNEQFF. The CDR3 nucleotides are TGTGCCAGCAGTTACTACAATGAGCAGTTCTTC. The chain employs TRBV28 and TRBJ2-1, with unresolved D. The CDR3 has 11 residues. The germline V and J ends were trimmed by 4 bases and 3 bases, with 1 base remaining between them. Germline-derived CDR1 and CDR2 are MDHEN and SYDVKM.

The chain uses TRBV5-6 and TRBJ2-7, with 8 bases identical to TRBD2. Per the germline V gene, CDR1 is SGHDT and CDR2 is YYEEEE. CDR3 size: 17 residues. The trim removed 4 bases at V and 4 bases at J, leaving 16 bases unmatched. The CDR3 DNA is TGTGCCAGCAGCAAAGCAGCCGACACGGGACTAGTGTACGAGCAGTACTTC. This codes for CASSKAADTGLVYEQYF. Using reference TRBV5-6 and TRBJ2-7 for the parts outside the CDR3, the full variable domain is DAGVTQSPTHLIKTRGQQVTLRCSPKSGHDTVSWYQQALGQGPQFIFQYYEEEERQRGNFPDRFSGHQFPNYSSELNVNALLLGDSALYLCASSKAADTGLVYEQYFGPGTRLTVT.

The V and J genes are TRBV28 and TRBJ2-1; the match to TRBD2 covers 9 bases. The CDR3 has 13 residues. Germline CDR1 and CDR2: MDHEN and SYDVKM. V was clipped by 2 bases and J by 8 bases; unmatched bases: 1. DNA for the CDR3: TGTGCCAGCAGTTTAGGGACTAGCTATGAGCAGTTCTTC. Its protein product is CASSLGTSYEQFF.

J is TRBJ2-5 and V is TRBV5-6; D gene uncertain. V shed 2 bases and J shed 1 base, with 12 bases lying between them. The CDR3 has 15 residues. CDR1 and CDR2 (germline): SGHDT, YYEEEE. The CDR3 region is CASSFMGFSQETQYF. CDR3 bases: TGTGCCAGCAGCTTCATGGGCTTCTCCCAAGAGACCCAGTACTTC.

The chain couples TRBV28 to TRBJ1-2, with a weak D call TRBD1 (6 bases). Germline CDR1 is MDHEN and CDR2 is SYDVKM. Trimming stripped 5 bases from V and 4 bases from J, with 20 bases between. The CDR3 runs to 16 residues. This CDR3 reads CASSPQQGILFYGYTF. The CDR3 coding sequence is TGTGCCAGCAGTCCCCAACAGGGAATCCTTTTCTATGGCTACACCTTC.

V gene TRBV20-1 combines with J gene TRBJ2-7; D is uncertain. This CDR3 region has 10 residues. V was shortened by 7 bases and J by 3 bases, with 7 bases between the two germline ends. Per the germline V gene, CDR1 is DFQATT and CDR2 is SNEGSKA (reference sequence). The CDR3 spells CSVLDYEQYF. The CDR3 DNA follows: TGCAGTGTACTCGACTACGAGCAGTACTTC.

The chain joins TRBV4-1 to TRBJ1-1; unclear D gene. The V end lost 3 bases, the J end lost 3 bases, and 14 bases lay between the germline ends. The length of the CDR3 is 15 residues. Germline CDR1 reads MGHRA; CDR2 reads YSYEKL. The CDR3 DNA follows: TGCGCCAGCAGCCAGGATACTCGAGGGTACACTGAAGCTTTCTTT. Its translation: CASSQDTRGYTEAFF.

The chain links TRBV13 to TRBJ2-7; no clear D. V was clipped by 2 bases and J by 2 bases, with 10 bases between them. The CDR3 has 14 residues. CDR1 and CDR2 from the germline V gene are PRHDT and FYEKMQ (reference sequence). CDR3 DNA sequence: TGTGCCAGCAGCTTACGAAGGTCTACCTACGAGCAGTACTTC. Its translation: CASSLRRSTYEQYF.

The rearrangement joins TRBV4-1 to TRBJ2-5; 9 positions match TRBD1. V dropped 6 bases and J dropped 5; count of bases not matched to a gene: 13. Per germline, CDR1 MGHRA and CDR2 YSYEKL. The CDR3 spans 16 residues. The DNA for the CDR3 is TGCGCCAGCAGTCTAGCCACAGGGGGCCATCGGGAGACCCAGTACTTC. It encodes CASSLATGGHRETQYF.

The CDR3 sequence: CASSIDLEPYEQYF. In nucleotides, the CDR3 is TGTGCCAGTAGTATAGATCTGGAGCCCTACGAGCAGTACTTC. The chain joins TRBV19 to TRBJ2-7; no clear D. V lost 0 bases to trimming and J lost 2 bases, with 8 bases between them. The CDR3 is 14 residues long. From germline, CDR1 is LNHDA and CDR2 SQIVND (reference sequence).

The J gene is TRBJ1-1, the V gene TRBV18; the D gene is possibly TRBD1 (6 bases). CDR1 and CDR2 (germline): KGHSH, LQKENI. V lost 0 bases to trimming and J lost 12 bases, with 20 bases between them. The CDR3 is made up of 15 amino acids. The CDR3 here is CASSPPVGGPRLTFF. CDR3 DNA: TGTGCCAGCTCACCACCGGTGGGGGGGCCACGGTTAACTTTCTTT.

This chain links TRBV7-7 with TRBJ2-2; D perhaps matches TRBD2 (5 bases). Trimming left V 2 bases short and J 7 bases short, with 11 bases between. The germline gives CDR1 SSHAT, CDR2 FNYEAQ (reference sequence). The CDR3 loop spans 14 amino acids. The CDR3 sequence: CASSLSSSGGELFF. In DNA form, the CDR3 reads TGTGCCAGCAGCTTAAGCTCCAGCGGCGGGGAGCTGTTTTTT.

The rearrangement uses TRBV21-1 and TRBJ2-7; the tabulated D call, TRBD2, remains unverified against the DNA. TRBV21-1 is a pseudogene. The CDR3 is 17 amino acids. CDR3 loop: CASSPGTSGRATYEQYF. In DNA, the CDR3 is TGTGCCAGCAGCCCCGGGACTAGCGGGAGGGCCACCTACGAGCAGTACTTC.